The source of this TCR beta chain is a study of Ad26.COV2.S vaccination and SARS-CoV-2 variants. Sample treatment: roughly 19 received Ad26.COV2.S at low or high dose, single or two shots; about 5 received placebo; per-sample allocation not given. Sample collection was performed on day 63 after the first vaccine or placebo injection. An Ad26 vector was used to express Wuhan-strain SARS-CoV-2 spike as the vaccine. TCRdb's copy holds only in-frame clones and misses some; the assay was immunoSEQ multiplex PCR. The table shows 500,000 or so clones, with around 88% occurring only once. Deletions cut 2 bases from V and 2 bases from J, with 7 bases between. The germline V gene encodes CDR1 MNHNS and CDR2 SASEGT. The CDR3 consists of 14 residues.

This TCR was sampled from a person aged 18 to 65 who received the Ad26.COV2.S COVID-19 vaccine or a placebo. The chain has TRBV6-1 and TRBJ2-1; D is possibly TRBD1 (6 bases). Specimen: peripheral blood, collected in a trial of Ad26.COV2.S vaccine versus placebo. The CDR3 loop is CASSEQGTYNEQFF. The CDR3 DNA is TGTGCCAGCAGTGAACAGGGGACCTACAATGAGCAGTTCTTC.